Presented here are 5 T cell receptor beta chains from one specimen sequenced in a study of blood T cell repertoires in COVID-19. Generated by immunoSEQ multiplex PCR, the TCRdb table keeps only in-frame clones and is missing some. The sample contains approximately 190,000 clones, roughly 79% of which appear only once. The sequencing sample was made of peripheral blood. The receptors come from a human donor with acute or convalescent COVID-19. The donor label of this sample is uncertain.

V usage is TRBV7-9 and J usage is TRBJ1-2, with TRBD1 as a possible D gene (5 bases). V lost 0 bases, J lost 0 bases, and 8 bases lay in between. CDR1 is SEHNR and CDR2 is FQNEAQ in the germline V gene (reference sequence). CDR3 length equals 15 residues. This chain's CDR3 is CASSLAVTANYGYTF. Written as DNA, the CDR3 is TGTGCCAGCAGCTTAGCGGTGACAGCTAACTATGGCTACACCTTC. Filled out from reference TRBV7-9 and TRBJ1-2, the complete variable domain reads DTGVSQNPRHKITKRGQNVTFRCDPISEHNRLYWYRQTLGQGPEFLTYFQNEAQLEKSRLLSDRFSAERPKGSFSTLEIQRTEQGDSAMYLCASSLAVTANYGYTFGSGTRLTVV.

This sequence joins TRBV11-3 and TRBJ2-1, with D maybe TRBD1 (6 bases). The CDR3 runs 14 residues. Germline V CDR1 and CDR2: SGHNT, YENEEA. Trimming stripped 5 bases from V and 4 bases from J, with 12 bases between. As DNA, the CDR3 is TGTGCCAGCAGCCCAACGGACAGTTACAATGAGCAGTTCTTC. It is translated as CASSPTDSYNEQFF.

The chain employs TRBV2 and TRBJ1-5, with D possibly matching TRBD1 (5 bases). This CDR3 is built from 12 residues. CDR1 SNHLY and CDR2 FYNNEI come from the germline V gene. V was clipped by 6 bases and J by 6 bases, with 9 bases between them. Here the CDR3 reads CASSLQGQPQHF. Written as DNA, the CDR3 is TGTGCCAGCAGCTTGCAGGGTCAGCCCCAGCATTTT. The whole variable domain, remainder taken from reference TRBV2 and TRBJ1-5, is EPEVTQTPSHQVTQMGQEVILRCVPISNHLYFYWYRQILGQKVEFLVSFYNNEISEKSEIFDDQFSVERPDGSNFTLKIRSTKLEDSAMYFCASSLQGQPQHFGDGTRLSIL.

This chain uses TRBV27 with TRBJ1-3; TRBD1 agrees at 7 bases. J gave up 4 bases and V 6 bases, and 3 bases lay outside the gene matches. CDR1 MNHEY and CDR2 SMNVEV come from the germline V gene (reference sequence). The CDR3 totals 13 residues. CDR3 loop: CASRRDRGNTIYF. The CDR3 DNA reads TGTGCCAGCAGGCGGGACAGAGGAAACACCATATATTTT.

This rearrangement joins TRBV28 to TRBJ1-2; 10 bases line up with TRBD1. The CDR3 totals 13 residues. After removal of 6 bases from V and 8 bases from J, the junction contained 6 bases not matched to a gene. Germline CDR1 is MDHEN and CDR2 is SYDVKM. CDR3 sequence (DNA): TGTGCCAGCAGGGGGGACAGGGGCGAAGGCTACACCTTC. This translates into CASRGDRGEGYTF.